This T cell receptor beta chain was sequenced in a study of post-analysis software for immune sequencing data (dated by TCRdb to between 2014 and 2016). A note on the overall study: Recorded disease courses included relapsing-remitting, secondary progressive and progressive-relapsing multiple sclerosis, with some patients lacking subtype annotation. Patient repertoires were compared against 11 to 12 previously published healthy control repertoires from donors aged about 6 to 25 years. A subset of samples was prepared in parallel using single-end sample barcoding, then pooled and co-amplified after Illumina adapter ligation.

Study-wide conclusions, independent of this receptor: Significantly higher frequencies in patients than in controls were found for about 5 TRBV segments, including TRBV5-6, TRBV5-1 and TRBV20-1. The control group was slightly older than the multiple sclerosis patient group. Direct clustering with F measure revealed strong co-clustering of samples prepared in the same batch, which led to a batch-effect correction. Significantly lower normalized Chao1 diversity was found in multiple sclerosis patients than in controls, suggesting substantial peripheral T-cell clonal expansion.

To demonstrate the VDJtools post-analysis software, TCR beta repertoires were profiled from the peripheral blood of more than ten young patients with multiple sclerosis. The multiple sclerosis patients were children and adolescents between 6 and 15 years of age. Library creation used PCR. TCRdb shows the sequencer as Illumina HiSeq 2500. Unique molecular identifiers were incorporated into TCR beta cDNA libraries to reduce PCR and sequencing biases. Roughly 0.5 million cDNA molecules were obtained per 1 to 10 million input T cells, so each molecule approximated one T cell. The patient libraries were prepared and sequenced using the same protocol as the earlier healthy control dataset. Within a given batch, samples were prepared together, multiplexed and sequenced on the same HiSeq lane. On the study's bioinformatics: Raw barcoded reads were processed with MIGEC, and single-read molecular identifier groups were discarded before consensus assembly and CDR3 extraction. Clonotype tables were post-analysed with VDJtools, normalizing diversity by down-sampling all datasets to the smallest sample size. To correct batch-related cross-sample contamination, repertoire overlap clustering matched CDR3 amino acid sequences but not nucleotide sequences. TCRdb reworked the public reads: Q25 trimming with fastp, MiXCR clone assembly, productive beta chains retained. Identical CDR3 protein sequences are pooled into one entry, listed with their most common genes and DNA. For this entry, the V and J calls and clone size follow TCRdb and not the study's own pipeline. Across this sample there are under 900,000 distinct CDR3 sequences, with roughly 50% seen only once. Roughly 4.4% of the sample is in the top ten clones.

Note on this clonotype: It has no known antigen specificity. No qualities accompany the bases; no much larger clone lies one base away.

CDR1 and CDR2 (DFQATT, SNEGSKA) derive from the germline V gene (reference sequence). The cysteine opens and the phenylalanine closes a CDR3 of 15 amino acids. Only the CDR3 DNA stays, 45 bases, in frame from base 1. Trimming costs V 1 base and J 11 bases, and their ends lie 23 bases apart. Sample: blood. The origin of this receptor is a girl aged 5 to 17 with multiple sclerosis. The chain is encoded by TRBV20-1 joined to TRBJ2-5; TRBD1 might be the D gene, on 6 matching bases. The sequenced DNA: TGCAGTGCTAGAGTCCCGGCAGGGGACCCTAAAGAGCAGTACTTC. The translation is CSARVPAGDPKEQYF.